This T cell receptor (delta chain) was recovered during a study of γδ T cells in repeated Plasmodium falciparum infection. Looking at the study overall: Each infection was followed by sampling at 21 days, plus baseline and some pre-infection draws. Study results and limitations: Malian donors came from one small rural village, predominantly one ethnic group.

TCRdb re-processed the multiplex PCR reads using CATT. The data show more than 70,000 delta-chain clones, more than 0.85% seen once. As to this clone: Its specificity is unknown. TCRdb's listed protein matches a much larger clone and diverges from this DNA's translation at residue 4, likely through a read error; the protein shown comes from the DNA. This sample also contains other DNA sequences that code for the same CDR3.

Between the trimmed V and J ends, which lost 3 bases and 0 bases, there was a span of 42 bases. This CDR3 has 24 residues. The germline CDR1 and CDR2 sequences are VTNFRS and LTSSGIE (reference sequence). Flow sorting of PBMC yielded separate Vgamma9/Vdelta2+ and Vdelta2-negative gammadelta T cell populations for bulk repertoire analysis. The clonotype originates from a pool of human donors (malaria-infected and uninfected, not separated). Sequenced input: gamma-delta T cells from blood. The gene calls are TRAV36/DV7 and TRDJ1; D may match TRDD2 or TRDD3 (6 bases each). The CDR3 spells CAVGVQNPTPALMGVYMYTDKLIF. In DNA form, the CDR3 reads TGTGCTGTGGGGGTTCAGAATCCTACACCGGCCTTGATGGGGGTCTATATGTACACCGATAAACTCATCTTT.